The rows below give T cell receptor beta chains drawn from one sample of a study of cytomegalovirus exposure and HLA in healthy donors. TCRdb keeps only in-frame clones here, not all; method: immunoSEQ multiplex PCR. The table records 200,000 or so clones, over 75% of them present only once. The sequenced sample was PBMCs. Source of these receptors: a boy aged 2 to 10 in good health and CMV-seronegative. CDR3s include the opening cysteine and the closing phenylalanine or tryptophan. Each record gives: clone size, J gene, V gene, D gene, CDR3 protein, CDR3 DNA. D genes are given only for firm matches. A row's size may be missing; if present it is once, few, many or a size class.

>once|TRBJ2-3|TRBV15|TRBD2
CATRRLAGVPSSTDTQYF
TGTGCCACCAGGCGACTAGCGGGGGTTCCCTCTAGCACAGATACGCAGTATTTT
>-|TRBJ2-3|TRBV7-9|TRBD2
CASSRLATDTQYF
TGTGCCAGCAGCCGACTAGCCACAGATACGCAGTATTTT
>-|TRBJ2-3|TRBV11-3|TRBD2
CASSHLAGTSTDTQYF
TGTGCCAGCAGCCACCTAGCGGGTACTAGCACAGATACGCAGTATTTT
>-|TRBJ2-5|TRBV7-7|TRBD2
CASSLAGHSETQYF
TGTGCTAGCAGCTTAGCGGGACATTCAGAGACCCAGTACTTC
>-|TRBJ2-7|TRBV5-1|-
CASSPGMYRAHEQYF
TGCGCCAGCAGTCCGGGGATGTACAGGGCCCACGAGCAGTACTTC
>once|TRBJ1-6|TRBV19|TRBD1
CASRLEDRGNSPLHF
TGTGCCAGTAGGTTGGAGGACAGGGGAAATTCACCCCTCCACTTT
>-|TRBJ1-6|TRBV9|TRBD1
CASSVGDRGINSPLHF
TGTGCCAGCAGCGTTGGGGACAGGGGGATTAATTCACCCCTCCACTTT
>-|TRBJ2-7|TRBV7-2|TRBD1
CASSTDRGIYEQYF
TGTGCCAGCAGCACGGACAGGGGGATCTACGAGCAGTACTTC
>-|TRBJ1-4|TRBV12-5|-
CASGLVPVSQGGKLFF
TGTGCTAGTGGTTTGGTACCGGTTTCGCAGGGAGGAAAACTGTTTTTT
>-|TRBJ1-2|TRBV5-6|-
CASSRNYGYTF
TGTGCCAGTTCGAGGAACTATGGCTACACCTTC
>-|TRBJ2-3|TRBV7-2|TRBD2
CASGRGGPTDTQYF
TGTGCCAGCGGCCGCGGGGGGCCCACAGATACGCAGTATTTT
>-|TRBJ2-5|TRBV2|TRBD1
CASSVDRAWETQYF
TGTGCCAGCAGTGTAGACAGGGCCTGGGAGACCCAGTACTTC
>-|TRBJ1-1|TRBV19|-
CASSFRTATMNTEAFF
TGTGCCAGTAGTTTCCGGACAGCTACGATGAACACTGAAGCTTTCTTT
>-|TRBJ1-1|TRBV11-2|TRBD1
CASSFDRATLNTEAFF
TGTGCCAGCAGCTTTGACAGGGCCACATTGAACACTGAAGCTTTCTTT
>-|TRBJ2-5|TRBV7-2|TRBD2
CASSYGLAGSGPQYF
TGTGCCAGCAGTTACGGACTAGCGGGTTCCGGGCCCCAGTACTTC
>-|TRBJ1-2|TRBV19|TRBD1
CASSINRGNYGYTF
TGTGCCAGTAGTATAAACAGGGGTAACTATGGCTACACCTTC
>-|TRBJ1-2|TRBV9|-
CASRDGGNYGYTF
TGTGCCAGCAGGGATGGGGGGAACTATGGCTACACCTTC
>once|TRBJ2-5|TRBV6-6|-
CASRSQGSETQYF
TGTGCCAGCAGATCGCAGGGGTCGGAAACCCAGTACTTC
>-|TRBJ2-7|TRBV10-3|TRBD1
CAISRDRVDEQYF
TGTGCCATCAGCCGGGACAGGGTTGACGAGCAGTACTTC
>-|TRBJ2-1|TRBV7-9|TRBD1
CASSLGGGQGYNEQFF
TGTGCCAGCAGCTTGGGCGGGGGACAGGGGTACAATGAGCAGTTCTTC
>few|TRBJ2-1|TRBV7-8|-
CASSFSPVSYNEQFF
TGTGCCAGCAGCTTTTCCCCAGTCTCCTACAATGAGCAGTTCTTC
>-|TRBJ1-2|TRBV27|-
CASSLGEGYGYTF
TGTGCCAGCAGTTTAGGGGAGGGCTATGGCTACACCTTC
>-|TRBJ2-3|TRBV4-3|-
CASSQDGPSATDTQYF
TGCGCCAGCAGCCAAGATGGGCCTAGCGCCACAGATACGCAGTATTTT
>-|TRBJ2-7|TRBV5-4|TRBD2
CASSLLYFGGTRDYEQYF
TGTGCCAGCAGCCTCCTTTATTTCGGGGGGACGAGGGACTACGAGCAGTACTTC
>few|TRBJ1-1|TRBV19|-
CASSHRNTEAFF
TGTGCCAGTAGTCACAGGAACACTGAAGCTTTCTTT
>-|TRBJ1-5|TRBV7-8|-
CASSPGEQPQHF
TGTGCCAGCAGCCCCGGGGAACAGCCCCAGCATTTT
>-|TRBJ1-2|TRBV5-4|-
CASRSQGSNYGYTF
TGTGCCAGCAGATCGCAGGGGTCTAACTATGGCTACACCTTC
>-|TRBJ2-1|TRBV9|-
CASSQGAHSNNEQFF
TGTGCCAGCAGTCAGGGCGCACACTCTAACAATGAGCAGTTCTTC
>-|TRBJ2-5|TRBV5-4|TRBD1
CASSREGGRETQYF
TGTGCCAGCAGCCGCGAAGGGGGCAGGGAGACCCAGTACTTC
>few|TRBJ2-5|TRBV5-4|TRBD2
CASSAGTSRETQYF
TGTGCCAGCAGCGCCGGGACTAGCAGAGAGACCCAGTACTTC
>-|TRBJ1-5|TRBV19|TRBD1
CASRGRDRGRRYSNQPQHF
TGTGCCAGTAGGGGCCGGGACAGGGGGAGGAGGTATAGCAATCAGCCCCAGCATTTT
>-|TRBJ1-1|TRBV27|-
CASKDDRSTEAFF
TGTGCCAGCAAAGACGACAGATCCACTGAAGCTTTCTTT
>-|TRBJ2-7|TRBV27|-
CASSLKGGIYEQYF
TGTGCCAGCAGTTTGAAGGGGGGGATCTACGAGCAGTACTTC
>-|TRBJ2-1|TRBV10-3|TRBD1
CAIRGQGSEKQFF
TGTGCCATCAGGGGACAGGGTAGCGAGAAGCAGTTCTTC
>once|TRBJ2-3|TRBV2|-
CARTDFSTDTQYF
TGTGCCAGGACCGACTTTAGCACAGATACGCAGTATTTT
>once|TRBJ2-5|TRBV5-4|TRBD1
CASSPGQGVQETQYF
TGTGCCAGCAGCCCGGGACAGGGTGTACAAGAGACCCAGTACTTC
>-|TRBJ1-1|TRBV4-1|TRBD1
CASSRDRGEWTEAFF
TGCGCCAGCAGCCGGGACAGGGGGGAGTGGACTGAAGCTTTCTTT
>-|TRBJ1-2|TRBV27|-
CASSFGRDYGYTF
TGTGCCAGCAGTTTTGGTCGGGACTATGGCTACACCTTC
>-|TRBJ2-1|TRBV4-1|TRBD2
CASSQVGGGYNEQFF
TGCGCCAGCAGCCAAGTCGGCGGGGGTTACAATGAGCAGTTCTTC
>-|TRBJ2-7|TRBV6-5|TRBD1
CASSYRDRGGYEQYF
TGTGCCAGCAGTTACCGGGACAGGGGCGGGTACGAGCAGTACTTC
>-|TRBJ2-3|TRBV13|-
CASSLMGVGTQYF
TGTGCCAGCAGCTTAATGGGAGTGGGGACGCAGTATTTT